This T cell receptor beta chain was found in a study of CD8 T cells in Susac syndrome. This CDR3 comprises 15 residues. Germline V gene lookup returns CDR1 SGHTA and CDR2 FQGNSA. With 1 base removed from V and 2 bases from J, the gap between germline ends came to 9 bases. With random hexamers, reverse transcription was performed on about 0.45 to 1 ug of RNA. TCRdb re-derived calls from the immunoSEQ multiplex PCR reads in MiXCR, one entry per CDR3 protein. The repertoire holds around 130,000 distinct CDR3 sequences, with approximately 96% as singletons. The chain couples TRBV7-2 to TRBJ2-1, with D perhaps TRBD2 (5 bases). The TCR sequence derives from a human donor with multiple sclerosis. The sequenced sample was CD4+ T cells from PBMCs. The CDR3 DNA is TGTGCCAGCAGCTTAGGCGGGCCTACCTACAATGAGCAGTTCTTC. Translating it yields CASSLGGPTYNEQFF.